These 22 T cell receptor beta chains were all obtained from the same sample, sequenced in a study of control samples from healthy donors and cancer patients. Only in-frame clones appear in the TCRdb table, and some are missing; sequencing was by immunoSEQ multiplex PCR. Among about 31,000 clones, around 94% were seen once, and the ten largest hold under 8%. Input material: blood. These receptor sequences come from a man in his fifties or sixties in good health.

The chain carries TRBV18 and TRBJ2-2; TRBD1 agrees at 9 bases. CDR1 and CDR2 from the germline V gene are KGHSH and LQKENI. There are 17 residues in the CDR3. The junction had 11 bases not matched to a gene; V was cut back by 3 bases and J by 6 bases. The CDR3 coding sequence is TGTGCCAGCTCACCGAGAGCGGCGGGACAGGGCTCCGGGGAGCTGTTTTTT. Translated: CASSPRAAGQGSGELFF.

V and J are TRBV7-2 and TRBJ2-5, with 7 bases that match TRBD2. This CDR3 has 14 amino acids. The V segment lost 4 bases and the J segment 5 bases; nucleotides outside the gene matches: 7. CDR1 and CDR2 from the germline V gene are SGHTA and FQGNSA. CDR3 DNA sequence: TGTGCCAGCAGCTACGACGGGAGGTGGGAGACCCAGTACTTC. It yields the protein CASSYDGRWETQYF.

The gene calls are TRBV13 and TRBJ2-3; 10 bases align to TRBD2. After removal of 6 bases from V and 0 bases from J, the junction contained 6 bases not matched to a gene. CDR1 is PRHDT and CDR2 is FYEKMQ in the germline V gene (reference sequence). The CDR3 totals 16 residues. CDR3 coding DNA: TGTGCCAGCAGATTTACTAGCGGGATTAGCACAGATACGCAGTATTTT. Translated: CASRFTSGISTDTQYF.

The chain combines TRBV18 with TRBJ1-6; TRBD1 agrees at 8 bases. Germline values: CDR1 KGHSH, CDR2 LQKENI. The CDR3 covers 14 residues. Germline trimming cut 5 bases from V and 5 bases from J; bases unmatched to any gene: 2. The CDR3 loop reads CASSTDRDNSPLHF. The CDR3 DNA reads as TGTGCCAGCTCAACGGACAGGGATAATTCACCCCTCCACTTT.

The count of this clone is one. The V gene is TRBV6-5, the J gene TRBJ1-5, with 7 bases lining up with TRBD1. CDR1 and CDR2 (germline): MNHEY, SVGAGI. Germline trimming cut 5 bases from V and 0 bases from J; bases unmatched to any gene: 4. The CDR3 extends over 15 amino acids. CDR3: CASSKGQYSNQPQHF. DNA of the CDR3: TGTGCCAGCAGTAAGGGACAGTATAGCAATCAGCCCCAGCATTTT.

The chain's CDR3 is CASSPPGGSNQPQHF. CDR3 in DNA: TGTGCCAGCAGCCCACCCGGGGGTAGCAATCAGCCCCAGCATTTT. This sequence joins TRBV6-6 and TRBJ1-5, with D tentatively TRBD1 (5 bases). Germline CDR1 and CDR2: MNHNY and SVGAGI (reference sequence). CDR3 size: 15 residues. V was trimmed by 6 bases and J by 0 bases, leaving 12 bases between them.

J is TRBJ1-2 and V is TRBV10-3; 9 positions match TRBD1. CDR3 length: 15 amino acids. V was clipped by 4 bases and J by 3 bases; unmatched bases: 6. CDR1 and CDR2 from the germline V gene are ENHRY and SYGVKD. This chain's CDR3 is CAISGDRAGDYGYTF. The CDR3 region has the DNA TGTGCCATCAGTGGGGACAGGGCGGGTGACTATGGCTACACCTTC.

The chain carries TRBV7-2 and TRBJ1-4, with TRBD1 matching over 7 bases. Unmatched junction bases numbered 9, after V lost 5 bases and J lost 6 bases. The length of the CDR3 is 15 residues. The germline CDR1 and CDR2 sequences are SGHTA and FQGNSA. The CDR3 protein is CASSLYRGIDEKLFF. CDR3 nucleotides: TGTGCCAGCAGCCTATACAGGGGAATTGATGAAAAACTGTTTTTT.

The genes are TRBV9 and TRBJ2-3; D is ambiguous. The CDR3 sequence is 13 residues long. The V gene's germline CDR1 is SGDLS and CDR2 YYNGEE. V dropped 4 bases and J dropped 4 bases, with 10 bases sitting between them. CDR3: CASSPLPADTQYF. The CDR3 nucleotides are TGTGCCAGCAGCCCCCTGCCGGCAGATACGCAGTATTTT. Drawing the rest from reference TRBV9 and TRBJ2-3, the complete variable domain is DSGVTQTPKHLITATGQRVTLRCSPRSGDLSVYWYQQSLDQGLQFLIQYYNGEERAKGNILERFSAQQFPDLHSELNLSSLELGDSALYFCASSPLPADTQYFGPGTRLTVL.

The CDR3 bases are TGTGCCAGCAGTTTGTGGACAGCGAACACTGAAGCTTTCTTT. It encodes CASSLWTANTEAFF. The genes are TRBV6-5 and TRBJ1-1; possible D gene TRBD1, 6 bases. The germline CDR1 and CDR2 sequences are MNHEY and SVGAGI. Between the trimmed V and J ends, which lost 4 bases and 1 base, there was a span of 10 bases. The CDR3 is 14 amino acids.

J is TRBJ2-1 and V is TRBV18; 9 positions agree with TRBD1. The ends lost 0 bases at V and 8 bases at J; junction bases unmatched: 5. The CDR3 has 15 residues. The germline V gene encodes CDR1 KGHSH and CDR2 LQKENI. This CDR3 is CASSPPARQGDEQFF. The CDR3 DNA reads TGTGCCAGCTCACCACCGGCAAGACAGGGGGATGAGCAGTTCTTC. Together with reference TRBV18 and TRBJ2-1, the CDR3 gives the full variable domain: NAGVMQNPRHLVRRRGQEARLRCSPMKGHSHVYWYRQLPEEGLKFMVYLQKENIIDESGMPKERFSAEFPKEGPSILRIQQVVRGDSAAYFCASSPPARQGDEQFFGPGTRLTVL.

This clone was counted between two and nine times. This sequence joins TRBV7-9 and TRBJ1-5; TRBD1 aligns across 8 bases. Germline trimming cut 5 bases from V and 6 bases from J; bases unmatched to any gene: 6. This CDR3 has 14 amino acids. In germline, CDR1 is SEHNR, CDR2 FQNEAQ (reference sequence). The CDR3 loop is CASSPITGGQPQHF. For the CDR3, the DNA is TGTGCCAGCAGCCCGATTACAGGGGGTCAGCCCCAGCATTTT.

This clone is a singleton in its sample. The rearrangement uses TRBV2 and TRBJ1-3; D unresolved. Trimming shortened V by 5 bases and J by 4 bases, and 6 bases separated the two germline ends. Germline V gene lookup returns CDR1 SNHLY and CDR2 FYNNEI. The CDR3 length is 12 residues. The CDR3: CASSNAGNTIYF. In DNA, the CDR3 is TGTGCCAGCAGTAACGCAGGAAACACCATATATTTT.

This chain joins TRBV10-3 and TRBJ2-3; the match to TRBD1 covers 7 bases. The CDR3 loop spans 15 amino acids. Germline CDR1 and CDR2: ENHRY and SYGVKD. V shed 6 bases and J 2 bases; nucleotides not matched to a gene: 8. The CDR3 is CAISLGQRHTDTQYF. The CDR3 DNA follows: TGTGCCATCAGCCTGGGACAGAGACACACAGATACGCAGTATTTT.

V is TRBV7-2 and J is TRBJ1-3; D unclear. The CDR3 has 15 amino acids. Germline V gives CDR1 SGHTA, CDR2 FQGNSA. V dropped 8 bases and J dropped 1 base, with 15 bases sitting between them. In nucleotides, the CDR3 is TGTGCCAGCTCCCCGTCACCGGGGTCTGGAAACACCATATATTTT. Encoded protein: CASSPSPGSGNTIYF. The full variable domain, its missing parts supplied by reference TRBV7-2 and TRBJ1-3, is GAGVSQSPSNKVTEKGKDVELRCDPISGHTALYWYRQSLGQGLEFLIYFQGNSAPDKSGLPSDRFSAERTGGSVSTLTIQRTQQEDSAVYLCASSPSPGSGNTIYFGEGSWLTVV.

The J gene is TRBJ1-1, the V gene TRBV5-1; D remains ambiguous. CDR1 and CDR2 from the germline V gene are SGHRS and YFSETQ. V was trimmed by 1 base and J by 4 bases, leaving 5 bases between them. The CDR3 loop spans 12 amino acids. The CDR3 loop is CASSLTGTEAFF. CDR3 sequence (DNA): TGCGCCAGCAGCTTGACTGGCACTGAAGCTTTCTTT.

V usage is TRBV5-1 and J usage is TRBJ1-4; D is possibly TRBD1 (5 bases). Germline V gene sequence: CDR1 SGHRS, CDR2 YFSETQ. The CDR3 is 17 amino acids. Trimming left V 1 base short and J 5 bases short, with 18 bases between. The CDR3 DNA sequence: TGCGCCAGCAGCTTGAAGGTTGGCGGGACGGGGAATGAAAAACTGTTTTTT. Encoded protein: CASSLKVGGTGNEKLFF.

The V gene is TRBV7-2, the J gene TRBJ1-2, with D possibly TRBD1 on 6 matching bases. Trimming left V 3 bases short and J 5 bases short, with 13 bases between. CDR1 is SGHTA, CDR2 FQGNSA, per germline. CDR3 size: 14 residues. DNA of the CDR3: TGTGCCAGCAGCTTCCGACAGGTGGGATATGGCTACACCTTC. Protein: CASSFRQVGYGYTF.

The chain joins TRBV7-2 to TRBJ1-2, with D unclear. CDR1 is SGHTA, CDR2 FQGNSA, per germline. V was clipped by 5 bases and J by 13 bases, with 5 bases between them. The CDR3 covers 8 residues. The CDR3: CASSLTTF. The DNA of the CDR3 is TGTGCCAGCAGCCTTACCACCTTC.

The chain has TRBV6-2 or TRBV6-3 and TRBJ1-2, with a weak D call TRBD1 (5 bases). Trimming removed 0 bases at V and 2 bases at J, with 16 bases between. Germline CDR1 is MNHEY and CDR2 is SVGEGT. CDR3 length: 17 residues. The CDR3 sequence: CASSYSLGETANYGYTF. DNA of the CDR3: TGTGCCAGCAGTTACTCGCTGGGTGAGACAGCCAACTATGGCTACACCTTC.

This chain uses TRBV7-9 with TRBJ2-3; tentatively, D is TRBD2 (5 bases). The CDR3 contains 17 residues. Germline CDR1 and CDR2: SEHNR and FQNEAQ (reference sequence). Trimming took 1 base from V and 1 from J, leaving 15 bases between them. CDR3 DNA sequence: TGTGCCAGCAGCTTAGGAAACCGGGAAAAGCGCACAGATACGCAGTATTTT. As protein: CASSLGNREKRTDTQYF.

The CDR3 DNA reads TGTGCCAGCTCACCGCCGGGTAGAACTGAAGCTTTCTTT. The encoded protein is CASSPPGRTEAFF. This chain joins TRBV18 and TRBJ1-1; D not certain. CDR1 is KGHSH, CDR2 LQKENI, per germline. V lost 3 bases and J lost 5, with 10 bases in between. The CDR3 spans 13 residues.